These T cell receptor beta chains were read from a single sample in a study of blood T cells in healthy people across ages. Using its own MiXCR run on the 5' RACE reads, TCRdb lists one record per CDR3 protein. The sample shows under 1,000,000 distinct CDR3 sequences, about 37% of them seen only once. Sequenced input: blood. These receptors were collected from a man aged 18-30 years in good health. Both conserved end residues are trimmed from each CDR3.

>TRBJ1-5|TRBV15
ATSRDPGETGNQPQH
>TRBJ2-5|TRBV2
ASSTGQGSPGQY
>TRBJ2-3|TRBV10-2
ASRETPAITDTQY
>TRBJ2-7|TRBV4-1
ASSQAPRDSYEQY
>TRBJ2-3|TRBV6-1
ASSEGTLGDTQY
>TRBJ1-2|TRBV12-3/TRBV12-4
ASSFGSHYGYT
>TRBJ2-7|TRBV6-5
ASNGGGDQY
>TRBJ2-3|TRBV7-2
ASSLAPGGGTDTQY
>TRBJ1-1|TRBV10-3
AISDPRPDAEAF
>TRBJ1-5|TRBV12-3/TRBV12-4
ASSLARGEAQPQH
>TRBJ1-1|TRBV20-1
SATGGGEAF
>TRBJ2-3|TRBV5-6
ASSSAYGQGVVADTQY
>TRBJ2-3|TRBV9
ASSVDPAEGLRTDTQY
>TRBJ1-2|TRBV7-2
ASSLAEVNYGYT
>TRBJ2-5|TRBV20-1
SAPGTRGGEY
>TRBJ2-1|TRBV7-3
ASSLGRKEQF
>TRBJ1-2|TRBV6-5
ASRDGDSNYGYT
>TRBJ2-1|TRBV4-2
ASSQVGTSGVNEQF
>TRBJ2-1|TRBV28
ASLTGEYGEQF
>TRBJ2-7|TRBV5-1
ASSSGISYEQY
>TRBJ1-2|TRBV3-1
ASSQRQGDGYT
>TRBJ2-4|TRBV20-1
SARNLLAGGFAKNIQY
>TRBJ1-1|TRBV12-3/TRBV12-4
ASSLSQGANTEAF
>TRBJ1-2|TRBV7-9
ASSLEGTGYGYT
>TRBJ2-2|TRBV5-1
ASSLFVDPGELF